A selection of T cell receptor beta chains follows, all from one sample in a study of T cell repertoires in cytomegalovirus infection. MiXCR, applied by TCRdb to the reads, yields one record per CDR3 protein. The sample has 200,000 to 300,000 distinct CDR3 sequences, about an eighth seen once; the top ten hold around 8.1%. Sequenced sample: PBMCs. The origin of the receptors is a human donor in good health (CMV status not recorded). Some clones in this sample may be carry-over from other donors' samples. The CDR3 runs from the conserved cysteine through the conserved F or W. Fields, in order: clone size, D gene, V gene, J gene, CDR3 DNA, CDR3 protein. D genes are given only for firm matches. Size values are once, few and many counts, or a class for expanded clones, and some rows have none.

many	TRBD1	TRBV6-1	TRBJ2-3	TGTGCCAGCAGACCGGGACAGTCTAGAGATACGCAGTATTTT	CASRPGQSRDTQYF
-	TRBD2	TRBV2	TRBJ2-3	TGTGCCAGCAGTGGGCTAGCGGTGAGCACAGATACGCAGTATTTT	CASSGLAVSTDTQYF
-	-	TRBV6-6	TRBJ2-5	TGTGCCAGCAGCCTCACTAGGAAGTCCCAAGAGACCCAGTACTTC	CASSLTRKSQETQYF
few	-	TRBV12-3/TRBV12-4	TRBJ2-1	TGTGCCAGCAGTTTTGGCAGGGGAGAAGAGCAGTTCTTC	CASSFGRGEEQFF
-	-	TRBV29-1	TRBJ1-1	TGCAGCGTTAGTGGTGCAAACACTGAAGCTTTCTTT	CSVSGANTEAFF
-	-	TRBV5-1	TRBJ1-2	TGCGCCAGCAGCTTAACCACAGGGATCTATGGCTACACCTTC	CASSLTTGIYGYTF
few	TRBD1	TRBV20-1	TRBJ1-2	TGCAGTGCTACTGAATCCGGGACAGCATATGGCTACACCTTC	CSATESGTAYGYTF
-	TRBD1	TRBV5-6	TRBJ1-1	TGTGCCAGCAGCACCAAACCGGGGACAGTACCTGAAGCTTTCTTT	CASSTKPGTVPEAFF
-	TRBD2	TRBV5-4	TRBJ2-7	TGTGCCAGCAGCTTGGAGGTAGCGGGAGCCTACGAGCAGTACTTC	CASSLEVAGAYEQYF
many	-	TRBV7-9	TRBJ2-7	TGTGCCAGCAGTGGAGGGGGCGGCGGGAGTGCCGCCTACGAGCAGTACTTC	CASSGGGGGSAAYEQYF
many	-	TRBV28	TRBJ2-3	TGTGCCAGCAGTTTAATGGGCACAGATACGCAGTATTTT	CASSLMGTDTQYF
-	-	TRBV28	TRBJ2-7	TGTGCCACCTCCTGGGGTGTCCCCTACGAGCAGTACTTC	CATSWGVPYEQYF
many	TRBD2	TRBV14	TRBJ2-1	TGTGCCAGCAGCTCACGAGGGAGGCTAGCGGGGATTTCCTACAATGAGCAGTTCTTC	CASSSRGRLAGISYNEQFF
many	-	TRBV7-2	TRBJ1-1	TGTGCCAGCAGCTCCGGTCCCCGGGACACTGAAGCTTTCTTT	CASSSGPRDTEAFF
few	-	TRBV20-1	TRBJ1-2	TGCAGTGCCCAACCGGAGGGTGCCTATGGCTACACCTTC	CSAQPEGAYGYTF
many	-	TRBV6-1	TRBJ1-2	TGTGCCAGCGAAGGAGGGGACGGGTATGGCTACACCTTC	CASEGGDGYGYTF
-	-	TRBV6-2/TRBV6-3	TRBJ2-3	TGTGCCAGCAGGAATTCGCCTGGCACAGATACGCAGTATTTT	CASRNSPGTDTQYF
-	-	TRBV7-9	TRBJ1-2	TGTGCCAGCAGCTTTTCCAGGGACGGCTACACCTTC	CASSFSRDGYTF
few	TRBD1	TRBV20-1	TRBJ1-1	TGCAGTGCTAGCTGGGACAGGGTCACTGAAGCTTTCTTT	CSASWDRVTEAFF
many	TRBD2	TRBV7-2	TRBJ2-3	TGTGCCAGCAGCTTAGCGGCGGGAGGATGGAGCACAGATACGCAGTATTTT	CASSLAAGGWSTDTQYF
-	-	TRBV29-1	TRBJ1-1	TGCAGCGTTGTGGCCCCGGGACGGACAATGAACACTGAAGCTTTCTTT	CSVVAPGRTMNTEAFF
once	TRBD2	TRBV18	TRBJ2-1	TGTGCCAGCTCACCAGTTAGCGGGAGGGACTACAATGAGCAGTTCTTC	CASSPVSGRDYNEQFF
-	TRBD2	TRBV18	TRBJ2-7	TGTGCCAGCTCACCGCTAGCGGACTACGAGCAGTACTTC	CASSPLADYEQYF
-	TRBD2	TRBV20-1	TRBJ2-1	TGCAGTGCTAGGACTAGCGGGAGGGCCGCTGAGCAGTTCTTC	CSARTSGRAAEQFF
many	-	TRBV7-9	TRBJ1-1	TGTGCCAGCAGGACTAAGGTTACCACTGAAGCTTTCTTT	CASRTKVTTEAFF
-	-	TRBV29-1	TRBJ2-7	TGCAGCGTTCTACACCACTACGAGCAGTACTTC	CSVLHHYEQYF
few	TRBD1	TRBV20-1	TRBJ2-7	TGCAGTGCTAGGGTCCCACGCGGGCTACAGGGGGCGGACTCCTACGAGCAGTACTTC	CSARVPRGLQGADSYEQYF
many	-	TRBV14	TRBJ2-7	TGTGCCAGCAGCCACCACCCCAGCGGCTTCGAGCAGTACTTC	CASSHHPSGFEQYF
-	-	TRBV5-1	TRBJ2-1	TGCGCCAGCAGCCCTGCGACGCTTTCCAATGAGCAGTTCTTC	CASSPATLSNEQFF
many	-	TRBV7-3	TRBJ2-6	TGTGCCAGCAGTTCCGTCTCTGGGGCCAACGTCCTGACTTTC	CASSSVSGANVLTF
-	TRBD2	TRBV20-1	TRBJ2-5	TGCAGTGCTAGCAACCTAGCGGGAGATAAAGAGACCCAGTACTTC	CSASNLAGDKETQYF
many	-	TRBV4-1	TRBJ1-5	TGCGCCAGCAGCCGTGGGGGGACCAGTGATCAGCCCCAGCATTTT	CASSRGGTSDQPQHF
many	TRBD1	TRBV7-2	TRBJ2-1	TGTGCCAGCAGTCGAGGGGGCTGGAATGAGCAGTTCTTC	CASSRGGWNEQFF
-	-	TRBV29-1	TRBJ1-2	TGCAGCGTTGATGTTACTAACTATGGCTACACCTTC	CSVDVTNYGYTF
once	-	TRBV10-1	TRBJ2-7	TGCGCCAGCAGTGAGTATACAGGGGAGGCCTACGAGCAGTACTTC	CASSEYTGEAYEQYF
few	TRBD1	TRBV12-3/TRBV12-4	TRBJ2-1	TGTGCCAGCAGTGGCCCGACAGGGGATCGCGAGCAGTTCTTC	CASSGPTGDREQFF
many	-	TRBV12-3/TRBV12-4	TRBJ2-7	TGTGCCAGCAGTTTAGCGGGGCAGGGGTCCTCCTACGAGCAGTACTTC	CASSLAGQGSSYEQYF
many	-	TRBV7-3	TRBJ2-2	TGTGCCAGCAGCTTGGGGAGAGGCGTTGGTACCGGGGAGCTGTTTTTT	CASSLGRGVGTGELFF
many	TRBD1	TRBV7-2	TRBJ1-1	TGTGCCAGCAGCGTCTCTGGGACAGGGCGTACTGAAGCTTTCTTT	CASSVSGTGRTEAFF
-	TRBD2	TRBV7-8	TRBJ2-2	TGTGCCAGCAGCTTAGCCGGAGCGGGAGGGGTTAGCGGGGAGCTGTTTTTT	CASSLAGAGGVSGELFF
-	TRBD1	TRBV24-1	TRBJ1-2	TGTGCCACCAGTGATTCCCGGGACAGGCTCTATGGCTACACCTTC	CATSDSRDRLYGYTF
-	-	TRBV10-2	TRBJ1-4	TGCGCCAGCAGCCGGGATCCAACTAATGAAAAACTGTTTTTT	CASSRDPTNEKLFF
-	-	TRBV10-3	TRBJ2-3	TGTGCCATCAGCCCTATCCGCACAGATACGCAGTATTTT	CAISPIRTDTQYF
few	TRBD1	TRBV28	TRBJ2-1	TGTGCCAGCTCGGGATGGGACAGGGACAATGAGCAGTTCTTC	CASSGWDRDNEQFF
many	-	TRBV2	TRBJ2-6	TGTGCCAGCAGTATAAGGACGGCCCGCGGGGCCAACGTCCTGACTTTC	CASSIRTARGANVLTF
many	TRBD1	TRBV28	TRBJ2-7	TGTGCCACCTCCTTACCCGGGACAGGTGCGCACGAGCAGTACTTC	CATSLPGTGAHEQYF
few	-	TRBV7-8	TRBJ1-2	TGTGCCAGCAGCCAAACCTTAACGGAGAACTATGGCTACACCTTC	CASSQTLTENYGYTF
-	-	TRBV15	TRBJ2-1	TGTGCCACCAGCAGAGGGTTAGCGGCCAATGAGCAGTTCTTC	CATSRGLAANEQFF
many	TRBD1	TRBV7-2	TRBJ2-2	TGTGCCAGCAGCGCGGGGACAGGGGTCCGGGAGCTGTTTTTT	CASSAGTGVRELFF
few	-	TRBV4-1	TRBJ1-5	TGCGCCAGCAGCCAAGTGAACACGGGCAATCAGCCCCAGCATTTT	CASSQVNTGNQPQHF
-	-	TRBV4-2	TRBJ2-7	TGTGCCAGCAGCCATGTTGAGGGAGGGGGCGTCGAGCAGTACTTC	CASSHVEGGGVEQYF
many	TRBD1	TRBV7-9	TRBJ2-7	TGTGCCAGCAGCTTCCCACGGACAGGGGTGGACTCCTACGAGCAGTACTTC	CASSFPRTGVDSYEQYF
few	-	TRBV6-6	TRBJ1-2	TGTGCCAGCAGTCAGGATTCTAACGATGGCTACACCTTC	CASSQDSNDGYTF
-	-	TRBV7-2	TRBJ1-3	TGTGCCAGCAGCTTAGAACCCCGATTAGCTGGAAACACCATATATTTT	CASSLEPRLAGNTIYF
many	-	TRBV12-3/TRBV12-4	TRBJ1-4	TGTGCCAGCAGTTTAAGAGGTGGACGGGAAAAACTGTTTTTT	CASSLRGGREKLFF
many	-	TRBV6-2/TRBV6-3	TRBJ1-1	TGTGCCAGCGGGAAAAATTTGAACACTGAAGCTTTCTTT	CASGKNLNTEAFF
many	-	TRBV4-1	TRBJ2-1	TGCGCCAGCAGCCAAGATCGGAACGGGGCAAACTACAATGAGCAGTTCTTC	CASSQDRNGANYNEQFF
many	TRBD2	TRBV7-8	TRBJ2-1	TGTGCCAGCAGCCTCAGCGGGATTTACAATGAGCAGTTCTTC	CASSLSGIYNEQFF